This T cell receptor beta chain emerged from a study of radiotherapy plus CTLA-4 blockade in lung cancer. Germline assignment: CDR1 SGHRS and CDR2 YFSETQ. CDR3 length equals 14 residues. Unmatched junction bases numbered 0, after V lost 0 bases and J lost 1 base. Sequenced by immunoSEQ multiplex PCR; TCRdb stores in-frame clones only, minus some. Here the sample spans about 67,000 clones, 70% to 80% being singletons. With regard to this clone: The antigen remains undetermined.

Notes on the study in general: Best predicting response, reportedly, were early blood T cell clone dynamics, with interferon-beta.

The origin of this receptor is a human donor with non-small cell lung cancer whose response to radiotherapy plus ipilimumab could not be evaluated. Some clones in this sample may be carry-over from other donors' samples. The chain joins TRBV5-1 to TRBJ1-1, with 7 bases identical to TRBD1. The sequencing here drew on peripheral blood, taken from a patient treated with radiotherapy plus ipilimumab. This chain's CDR3 is CASSLGTGNTEAFF. The CDR3 DNA is TGCGCCAGCAGCTTGGGGACAGGGAACACTGAAGCTTTCTTT.